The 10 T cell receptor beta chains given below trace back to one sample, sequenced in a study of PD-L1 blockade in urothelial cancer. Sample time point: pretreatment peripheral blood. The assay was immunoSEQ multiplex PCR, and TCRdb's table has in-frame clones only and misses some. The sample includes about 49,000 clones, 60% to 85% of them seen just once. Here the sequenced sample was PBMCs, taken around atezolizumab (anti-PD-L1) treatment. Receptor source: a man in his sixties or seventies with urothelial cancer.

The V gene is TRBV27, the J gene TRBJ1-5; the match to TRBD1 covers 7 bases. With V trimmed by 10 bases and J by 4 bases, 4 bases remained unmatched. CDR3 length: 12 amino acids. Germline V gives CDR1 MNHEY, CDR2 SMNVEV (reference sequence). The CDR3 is CATGTANQPQHF. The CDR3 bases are TGTGCCACCGGGACAGCTAATCAGCCCCAGCATTTT.

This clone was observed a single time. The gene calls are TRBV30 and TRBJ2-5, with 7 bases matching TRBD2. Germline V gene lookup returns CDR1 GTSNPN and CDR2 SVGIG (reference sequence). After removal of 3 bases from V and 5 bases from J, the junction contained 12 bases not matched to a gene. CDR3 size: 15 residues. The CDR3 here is CAWRPPGGLVETQYF. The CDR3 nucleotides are TGTGCCTGGAGACCCCCGGGAGGCCTCGTGGAGACCCAGTACTTC.

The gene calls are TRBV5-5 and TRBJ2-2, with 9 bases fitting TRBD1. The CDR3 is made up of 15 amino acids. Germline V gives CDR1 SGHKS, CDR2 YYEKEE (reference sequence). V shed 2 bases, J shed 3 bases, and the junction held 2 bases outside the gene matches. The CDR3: CASSLGTGYTGELFF. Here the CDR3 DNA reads TGTGCCAGCAGCTTAGGGACAGGGTACACCGGGGAGCTGTTTTTT.

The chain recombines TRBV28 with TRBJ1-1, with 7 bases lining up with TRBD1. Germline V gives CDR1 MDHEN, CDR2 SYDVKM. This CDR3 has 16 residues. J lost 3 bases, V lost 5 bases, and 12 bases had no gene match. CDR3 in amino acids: CASSTPRTGKYTEAFF. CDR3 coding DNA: TGTGCCAGCAGTACTCCCCGGACAGGAAAGTACACTGAAGCTTTCTTT.

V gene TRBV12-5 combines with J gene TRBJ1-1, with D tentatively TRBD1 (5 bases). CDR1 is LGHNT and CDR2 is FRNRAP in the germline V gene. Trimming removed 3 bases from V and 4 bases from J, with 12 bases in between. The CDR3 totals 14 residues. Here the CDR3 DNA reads TGTGCTAGTGGTTTCGGCGGAGGGACCACTGAAGCTTTCTTT. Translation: CASGFGGGTTEAFF.

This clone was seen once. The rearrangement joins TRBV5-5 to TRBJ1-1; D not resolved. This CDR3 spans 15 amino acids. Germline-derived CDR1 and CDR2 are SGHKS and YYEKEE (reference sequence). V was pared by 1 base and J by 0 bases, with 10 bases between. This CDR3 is CASSLFARLNTEAFF. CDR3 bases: TGTGCCAGCAGCTTGTTCGCTCGGTTGAACACTGAAGCTTTCTTT.

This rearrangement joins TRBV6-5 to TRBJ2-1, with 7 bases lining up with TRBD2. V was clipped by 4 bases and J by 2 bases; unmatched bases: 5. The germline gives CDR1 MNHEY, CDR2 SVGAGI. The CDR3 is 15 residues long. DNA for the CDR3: TGTGCCAGCAGTTTAGCGGGTGTAGCCTACAATGAGCAGTTCTTC. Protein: CASSLAGVAYNEQFF.

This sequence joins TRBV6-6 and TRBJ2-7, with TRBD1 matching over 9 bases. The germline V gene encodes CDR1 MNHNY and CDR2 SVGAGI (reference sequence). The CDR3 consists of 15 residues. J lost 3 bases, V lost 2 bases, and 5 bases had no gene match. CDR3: CASSYPTGGVYEQYF. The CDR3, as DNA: TGTGCCAGCAGTTACCCGACAGGGGGTGTCTACGAGCAGTACTTC.

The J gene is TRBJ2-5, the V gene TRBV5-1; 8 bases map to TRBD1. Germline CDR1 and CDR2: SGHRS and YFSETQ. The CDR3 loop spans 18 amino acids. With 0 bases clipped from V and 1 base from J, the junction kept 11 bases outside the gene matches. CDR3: CASSLGGQGRGPQETQYF. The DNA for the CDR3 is TGCGCCAGCAGCTTGGGCGGACAGGGAAGGGGGCCCCAAGAGACCCAGTACTTC.

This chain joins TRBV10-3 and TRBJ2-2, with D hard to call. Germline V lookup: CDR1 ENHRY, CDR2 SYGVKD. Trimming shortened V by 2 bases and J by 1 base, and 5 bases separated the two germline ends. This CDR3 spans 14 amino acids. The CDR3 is CAISELGNTGELFF. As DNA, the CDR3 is TGTGCCATCAGTGAGCTAGGGAACACCGGGGAGCTGTTTTTT.